This TCR beta chain was recovered during a study of cytomegalovirus exposure and HLA in healthy donors. Regarding the study as a whole: A later analysis showed that HLA-associated TCR beta chains had undergone more clonal expansion than equally common others. HLA alleles showed associations with fewer than 20,000 TCR beta sequences in a later analysis, at a 0.05 false discovery rate. Earlier analysis yielded a pattern in which most TCR beta V segments were productive about 90% or about 30% of the time.

Germline loops: CDR1 SNHLY, CDR2 FYNNEI. Unmatched junction bases numbered 3, after V lost 5 bases and J lost 0 bases. This CDR3 comprises 15 residues. As regards this clone: The antigen remains unidentified.

Participants comprised healthy donors of bone marrow. The PCR had 60 Vbeta and 13 Jbeta primers. Generated by immunoSEQ multiplex PCR, the TCRdb table keeps only in-frame clones and is missing some. The sample lists roughly 100,000 clones; roughly 79% were seen once. The V gene is TRBV2, the J gene TRBJ1-3; TRBD1 aligns across 8 bases. The TCR was taken from a male donor in good health and CMV-seronegative. Input material: PBMCs. The CDR3 bases are TGTGCCAGCAGTTTGGACAGGGCCTCTGGAAACACCATATATTTT. Its translation: CASSLDRASGNTIYF.